These 20 T cell receptor beta chains originate from one sample sequenced in a study of T-cell reconstitution after alpha-beta-depleted transplantation in children. Using unique molecular identifiers, the investigators prepared the TCRbeta library. TCRdb itself ran the PCR reads through MiXCR, one entry per CDR3 protein. The sample yields around 530,000 distinct CDR3 sequences, 30% to 35% seen once. Specimen: PBMCs from the stem cell graft donor, collected from the stem cell graft. These receptors all stem from a human donor who donated a stem cell graft to a child with aplastic anemia.

This rearrangement joins TRBV12-3 or TRBV12-4 to TRBJ1-2; TRBD1 matches at 8 bases. Germline trimming cut 6 bases from V and 5 bases from J; bases unmatched to any gene: 11. CDR3 length: 15 amino acids. DNA for the CDR3: TGTGCCAGCAGCCTACAGGGGGTAGTGAGATATGGCTACACCTTC. Protein product: CASSLQGVVRYGYTF.

The chain joins TRBV11-3 to TRBJ1-1, with 9 bases aligning to TRBD1. The J segment lost 4 bases and the V segment lost 4 bases, leaving 13 bases of the junction unmatched. Germline CDR1 and CDR2: SGHNT and YENEEA. This CDR3 has 17 residues. The CDR3 DNA follows: TGTGCCAGCAGCTCATCTGCCGGGACAGGGTTTGCCACTGAAGCTTTCTTT. It yields the protein CASSSSAGTGFATEAFF.

The chain has TRBV29-1 and TRBJ2-1; D is unresolved. This CDR3 spans 12 amino acids. Germline-derived CDR1 and CDR2 are SQVTM and ANQGSEA. V shed 4 bases and J shed 7 bases, with 11 bases lying between them. In DNA form, the CDR3 reads TGCAGCGTTGGGACGACGCCTAATGAGCAGTTCTTC. This codes for CSVGTTPNEQFF.

The table lists this clonotype with a few counts. The chain joins TRBV11-1 to TRBJ1-2, with D hard to call. Germline loops: CDR1 SGHAT, CDR2 FQDESV (reference sequence). V was trimmed by 1 base and J by 12 bases, leaving 9 bases between them. CDR3 length: 11 amino acids. The CDR3 spells CASSLGEENTF. CDR3 bases: TGTGCCAGCAGCTTAGGGGAGGAGAACACCTTC.

This clonotype was observed a single time. The chain couples TRBV7-8 to TRBJ2-7, with 9 nucleotides matching TRBD1. With 5 bases clipped from V and 2 bases from J, the junction kept 10 bases outside the gene matches. The CDR3 length is 16 residues. CDR1 is SGHVS and CDR2 is FQNEAQ in the germline V gene. For the CDR3, the DNA is TGTGCCAGCAGCGCGCCTCCGGACAGGGGACCCTACGAGCAGTACTTC. Its protein product is CASSAPPDRGPYEQYF. The complete variable domain, with remaining parts taken from reference TRBV7-8 and TRBJ2-7, reads GAGVSQSPRYKVAKRGQDVALRCDPISGHVSLFWYQQALGQGPEFLTYFQNEAQLDKSGLPSDRFFAERPEGSVSTLKIQRTQQEDSAVYLCASSAPPDRGPYEQYFGPGTRLTVT.

V usage is TRBV5-1 and J usage is TRBJ2-7; 8 bases agree with TRBD1. The CDR3 sequence is 15 residues long. V gave up 0 bases and J gave up 9 bases; unmatched junction bases: 11. Germline loops: CDR1 SGHRS, CDR2 YFSETQ. CDR3: CASSLAGTGGFAQYF. The DNA of the CDR3 is TGCGCCAGCAGCTTGGCGGGGACAGGCGGATTCGCGCAGTACTTC.

This clonotype showed up just a few times. The rearrangement joins TRBV10-3 to TRBJ1-6; D remains ambiguous. This CDR3 region has 12 residues. The V and J ends lost 9 bases and 7 bases respectively, with 10 bases between them. Looked up from germline, CDR1 is ENHRY and CDR2 is SYGVKD. CDR3 DNA: TGTGCCATAGGAGTAGAAAATTCACCCCTCCACTTT. Its protein is CAIGVENSPLHF.

The gene calls are TRBV6-1 and TRBJ2-1, with D perhaps matching TRBD2 (6 bases). The CDR3 is 16 amino acids. The V and J ends lost 5 bases and 1 base respectively, with 15 bases between them. Germline lookup yields CDR1 MNHNS and CDR2 SASEGT. The CDR3 loop reads CASSLGVAVSYNEQFF. The CDR3 DNA reads as TGTGCCAGCAGTCTCGGGGTAGCGGTGTCCTACAATGAGCAGTTCTTC.

Many counts were recorded for this clonotype. The CDR3 DNA is TGTGCCAGCAGCCCAGGGCCCATGGAGACCCAGTACTTC. Amino acids: CASSPGPMETQYF. The chain is built from TRBV7-2 and TRBJ2-5; D is possibly TRBD1 (5 bases). With 5 bases removed from V and 5 bases from J, the gap between germline ends came to 12 bases. The CDR3 length is 13 residues. Germline assignment: CDR1 SGHTA and CDR2 FQGNSA.

This clonotype was seen a few times. The chain links TRBV29-1 to TRBJ2-1, with D tentatively TRBD2 (5 bases). The CDR3 is 14 amino acids. Trimming removed 1 base at V and 0 bases at J, with 7 bases between. CDR1 and CDR2 (germline): SQVTM, ANQGSEA. CDR3 sequence reads: CSVEAGSSYNEQFF. DNA for the CDR3: TGCAGCGTTGAAGCGGGAAGCTCCTACAATGAGCAGTTCTTC.

V is TRBV19 and J is TRBJ1-5; D gene unclear. V gave up 4 bases and J gave up 2 bases, with 12 bases separating them. The CDR3 runs to 15 residues. Germline V gives CDR1 LNHDA, CDR2 SQIVND (reference sequence). CDR3 residues: CASSKGLAGNQPQHF. The CDR3 DNA follows: TGTGCCAGTAGTAAAGGCCTAGCCGGCAATCAGCCCCAGCATTTT.

The chain has TRBV18 and TRBJ2-3; 13 bases fit TRBD2. The trim removed 3 bases at V and 3 bases at J, leaving 6 bases unmatched. CDR3 size: 17 residues. Looked up from germline, CDR1 is KGHSH and CDR2 is LQKENI. The CDR3 sequence: CASSPRRTSGRTDTQYF. CDR3 sequence (DNA): TGTGCCAGCTCACCGCGAAGGACTAGCGGGAGAACAGATACGCAGTATTTT.

The rearrangement joins TRBV19 to TRBJ2-3; D remains ambiguous. This CDR3 is 15 amino acids long. Trimming stripped 5 bases from V and 3 bases from J, with 15 bases between. Germline V lookup: CDR1 LNHDA, CDR2 SQIVND (reference sequence). The CDR3 DNA sequence: TGTGCCAGTAGTCCGTTGACCGGCAGGACAGATACGCAGTATTTT. The encoded protein is CASSPLTGRTDTQYF.

This clonotype came up many times. The V and J genes are TRBV28 and TRBJ2-7; D not resolved. V lost 3 bases and J 0 bases, leaving 12 bases between the germline ends. CDR3 length: 15 amino acids. CDR1 is MDHEN and CDR2 is SYDVKM in the germline V gene. The chain's CDR3 is CASSFPGSRSYEQYF. The CDR3 region has the DNA TGTGCCAGCAGTTTTCCAGGATCCCGCTCCTACGAGCAGTACTTC.

The rearrangement uses TRBV12-3 or TRBV12-4 and TRBJ2-5, with D unresolved. The ends were cut back, 1 base at V and 7 bases at J, with 10 bases in the middle. The CDR3 has 13 residues. This CDR3 reads CASSLERLGTQYF. CDR3 DNA: TGTGCCAGCAGTTTAGAACGGTTAGGGACCCAGTACTTC.

This clonotype was counted between two and nine times. This chain uses TRBV29-1 with TRBJ1-2; TRBD1 might be the D (5 bases). CDR3 size: 14 residues. Germline values: CDR1 SQVTM, CDR2 ANQGSEA. V was shortened by 7 bases and J by 0 bases, with 15 bases between the two germline ends. CDR3 bases: TGCAGCGCCGGCGGAGGACAAGCTAACTATGGCTACACCTTC. Protein product: CSAGGGQANYGYTF.

In regard to this clonotype: At one boundary the junction diverges from the germline segment, which might be a read error. The V call is TRBV6-1, the J call TRBJ2-3; 8 positions match TRBD2. This CDR3 is built from 14 residues. The germline gives CDR1 MNHNS, CDR2 SASEGT. CDR3 protein: CASREAGVADTQYF. The CDR3 region has the DNA TGTGCCAGCAGGGAAGCGGGAGTGGCAGATACGCAGTATTTT.

This clonotype was seen a few times. This chain links TRBV27 with TRBJ1-2; 8 bases are shared with TRBD1. V gave up 2 bases and J gave up 1 base; unmatched junction bases: 3. In germline, CDR1 is MNHEY, CDR2 SMNVEV (reference sequence). This CDR3 spans 15 amino acids. CDR3 amino acids: CASSLGTGGNYGYTF. The CDR3 DNA sequence: TGTGCCAGCAGTTTAGGTACAGGGGGTAACTATGGCTACACCTTC.

In the case of this clonotype: A junction end diverges from the germline sequence, so it may reflect a read error. This chain connects TRBV19 to TRBJ2-3, with D maybe TRBD1 (6 bases). Germline-derived CDR1 and CDR2 are LNHDA and SQIVND (reference sequence). This CDR3 is built from 13 residues. The CDR3 region has the DNA TGTGCCAGTAGTACTGGGGGCACAGATACGCACTATTTT. Its protein is CASSTGGTDTHYF.

The V gene is TRBV4-3, the J gene TRBJ2-1; D may correspond to TRBD1 or TRBD2 (5 bases each). Trimming removed 2 bases at V and 3 bases at J, with 11 bases between. The CDR3 spans 15 residues. In germline, CDR1 is LGHNA, CDR2 YSLEER. CDR3 in DNA: TGCGCCAGCAGCCAATTCCGGGACGACTACAATGAGCAGTTCTTC. Encoded protein: CASSQFRDDYNEQFF.